The TCR beta chain under discussion was sequenced for a study of T cells after yellow fever vaccination. General study points: The CD4 compartment and the CD8 compartment contained a small share of clonotypes in common. Post-booster reappearance was seen for most primary-vaccination clones (around 96% CD4, roughly 91% CD8). A weaker but faster secondary response was observed, peaking on day 5 versus 15.

With 1 base removed from V and 6 bases from J, the gap between germline ends came to 13 bases. Germline V gene lookup returns CDR1 SGHTA and CDR2 FQGNSA. CDR3 length: 15 residues. A note on this clonotype: Antigen specificity is unknown.

They built TCR cDNA with 5'RACE template switching, a step that put in a universal primer site and UMIs. TCRdb re-called the 5' RACE reads through MiXCR, storing one row per CDR3 protein. This sample has 620,000 or so distinct CDR3 sequences, with about 12% found just once. The receptor was derived from a man aged 30 to 45 who received the YFV17D yellow fever vaccine. The V and J genes are TRBV7-2 and TRBJ2-4; perhaps TRBD2 as D (5 bases). Here the sequenced sample was PBMCs, taken on the day of the yellow fever booster vaccination. CDR3 amino acids: CASSLGLTTSNIQYF. The DNA for the CDR3 is TGTGCCAGCAGCTTAGGCCTGACTACGTCAAACATTCAGTACTTC.